The rows below give T cell receptor beta chains drawn from one sample of a study of graft-versus-host responses after intestinal transplantation. The antigens for these receptors are not known. Generated by immunoSEQ multiplex PCR, the TCRdb table keeps only in-frame clones and is missing some. The data hold more than 85,000 clones, with 85% to 95% observed a single time. The sample was unstimulated CD8+ T cells sorted from spleen or lymph node cells, taken before intestinal transplant. These receptor sequences come from a human donor who received an intestinal transplant. Both conserved end residues are part of each CDR3. D genes are given only for firm matches. Not all rows give a size; the values are once, few, many and, for expanded clones, a class.

j_gene | d_gene | abundance | v_gene | CDR3nt | CDR3aa
TRBJ1-5 | TRBD1 | . | TRBV4-3 | TGCGCCAGCAGCCAAGACGGGGGACAGGGCCATCAGCCCCAGCATTTT | CASSQDGGQGHQPQHF
TRBJ1-1 | . | . | TRBV9 | TGTGCCAGCAGCGTAGGGGCAGATATGAACACTGAAGCTTTCTTT | CASSVGADMNTEAFF
TRBJ2-7 | . | . | TRBV5-6 | TGTGCCAGCAGCGCCGGGACTCACTCCTACGAGCAGTACTTC | CASSAGTHSYEQYF
TRBJ2-1 | TRBD1 | . | TRBV19 | TGTGCCAGTAGTATAGCACAGGGGGACAATGAGCAGTTCTTC | CASSIAQGDNEQFF
TRBJ2-3 | . | . | TRBV7-9 | TGTGCCAGCAGCCCTAATTACGACAGACCAAGCACAGATACGCAGTATTTT | CASSPNYDRPSTDTQYF
TRBJ2-3 | TRBD2 | . | TRBV12-5 | TGTGCTAGTGGTTTGGGTGGGGGGGGGTACACAGATACGCAGTATTTT | CASGLGGGGYTDTQYF
TRBJ2-5 | . | . | TRBV27 | TGTGCCAGCAGTTCCCTGTACCAAGAGACCCAGTACTTC | CASSSLYQETQYF
TRBJ1-1 | TRBD1 | . | TRBV9 | TGTGCCAGCAGCCCGAGGACAGGGATGAACACTGAAGCTTTCTTT | CASSPRTGMNTEAFF
TRBJ2-2 | TRBD1 | . | TRBV19 | TGTGCCAGTACCATAACAGGGGTAGGCACCGGGGAGCTGTTTTTT | CASTITGVGTGELFF
TRBJ2-1 | . | . | TRBV29-1 | TGCAGCGTTGATCAGACAAACCACAATGAGCAGTTCTTC | CSVDQTNHNEQFF
TRBJ2-2 | TRBD2 | . | TRBV6-5 | TGTGCCAGCAGGCCTCGGGGGGGAGTACCCGGGGAGCTGTTTTTT | CASRPRGGVPGELFF
TRBJ1-5 | . | once | TRBV27 | TGTGCCAGCAGTCCCCGCGGGGCCAATCAGCCCCAGCATTTT | CASSPRGANQPQHF
TRBJ1-5 | . | . | TRBV6-6 | TGTGCCAGCAGTCCGGGGGGGAGCAATCAGCCCCAGCATTTT | CASSPGGSNQPQHF
TRBJ2-3 | TRBD2 | . | TRBV19 | TGTGCCAGTAGTATAGGTCTAACGGGGGGGAATACGCAGTATTTT | CASSIGLTGGNTQYF
TRBJ2-2 | . | . | TRBV19 | TGTGCCAGTAGACGACAGTACAGCGGGGAGCTGTTTTTT | CASRRQYSGELFF
TRBJ1-6 | TRBD1 | . | TRBV4-3 | TGCGCCAGCAGCTCAGACAGGGGCGGTTCACCCCTCCACTTT | CASSSDRGGSPLHF
TRBJ1-6 | TRBD1 | . | TRBV6-5 | TGTGCCAGCAGTGGACAGGGGGATTCACCCCTCCACTTT | CASSGQGDSPLHF
TRBJ1-3 | . | few | TRBV13 | TGTGCCAGCAGAGGTACAGACTCTGGAAACACCATATATTTT | CASRGTDSGNTIYF
TRBJ1-1 | . | once | TRBV13 | TGTGCCAGCAGCTTACGTTCGGGGTCCCCTGAAGCTTTCTTT | CASSLRSGSPEAFF
TRBJ2-3 | . | . | TRBV30 | TGTGCCTGGAGCCCCCTAGCGCCCAGCACAGATACGCAGTATTTT | CAWSPLAPSTDTQYF